Following are 8 T cell receptor beta chains from one sample sequenced in a study of PD-1 blockade in classical Hodgkin lymphoma. Sequenced by immunoSEQ multiplex PCR; TCRdb stores in-frame clones only, minus some. This table has under 70,000 clones, about 91% appearing once. Relapse was seen in all patients after autologous stem cell transplantation, and brentuximab vedotin exposure was variable. The specimen comprised peripheral blood mononuclear cells (PBMCs), sampled at baseline. The receptors here all came from a human donor with classical Hodgkin lymphoma.

CDR3 nucleotide sequence: TGTGCCAGCAGAAACAGCGGGGGGGCGTCAAAGACCCAGTACTTC. Encoded protein: CASRNSGGASKTQYF. The gene calls are TRBV7-2 and TRBJ2-5, with 10 bases identical to TRBD2. Germline V gene lookup returns CDR1 SGHTA and CDR2 FQGNSA. V was pared by 6 bases and J by 6 bases, with 10 bases of the junction left unmatched. This CDR3 is built from 15 residues.

The rearrangement uses TRBV6-6 and TRBJ1-6, with TRBD1 as a possible D gene (6 bases). CDR3 size: 13 residues. Between the trimmed V and J ends, which lost 8 bases and 2 bases, there was a span of 7 bases. Germline CDR1 reads MNHNY; CDR2 reads SVGAGI (reference sequence). CDR3 region: CASHRAYNSPLHF. CDR3 DNA sequence: TGTGCCAGCCACAGGGCCTATAATTCACCCCTCCACTTT.

The chain combines TRBV4-2 with TRBJ2-1; 14 bases map to TRBD2. The ends lost 1 base at V and 8 bases at J; junction bases unmatched: 4. This CDR3 has 16 residues. Germline V gene data show CDR1 as LGHNA and CDR2 as YNFKEQ. The CDR3 loop is CASSQATSGGGDEQFF. CDR3 nucleotide sequence: TGTGCCAGCAGCCAAGCGACTAGCGGGGGGGGCGATGAGCAGTTCTTC.

The CDR3 nucleotides are TGCAGCGTCTGTCCTTACGAAACGGGGGTTGGAACTGAAGCTTTCTTT. Translating it yields CSVCPYETGVGTEAFF. This chain joins TRBV29-1 and TRBJ1-1; D may be TRBD1 (5 bases). The V gene lost 6 bases and the J gene lost 5 bases, with 25 bases spanning the gap. This CDR3 has 16 amino acids. Germline loops: CDR1 SQVTM, CDR2 ANQGSEA.

The V gene is TRBV6-6, the J gene TRBJ1-1; 7 positions match TRBD1. The CDR3 spans 14 residues. V trimming: 5 bases; J trimming: 1 base; junction bases outside the gene matches: 4. Germline CDR1 and CDR2: MNHNY and SVGAGI (reference sequence). This CDR3 reads CASSAGTANTEAFF. Here the CDR3 DNA reads TGTGCCAGCAGTGCCGGGACAGCGAACACTGAAGCTTTCTTT.

The CDR3: CASSRTGGSYTF. The CDR3 bases are TGCGCCAGCAGCCGGACAGGAGGCAGCTACACCTTC. V is TRBV4-3 and J is TRBJ1-2; 7 bases are a match to TRBD1. In germline, CDR1 is LGHNA, CDR2 YSLEER. This CDR3 has 12 amino acids. V lost 4 bases to trimming and J lost 9 bases; unmatched junction nucleotides: 5.

This rearrangement joins TRBV9 to TRBJ2-3; perhaps TRBD1 as D (6 bases). This CDR3 region has 15 residues. V lost 4 bases to trimming and J lost 8 bases, with 20 bases between them. In germline, CDR1 is SGDLS, CDR2 YYNGEE. The CDR3 loop is CASSTRVRGSGTQYF. The DNA of the CDR3 is TGTGCCAGCAGCACTAGGGTAAGGGGGAGCGGTACGCAGTATTTT.

The chain recombines TRBV7-9 with TRBJ1-5; possibly TRBD1 for D (5 bases). Trimming pared 1 base from V and 10 bases from J, leaving 20 bases between. Germline loops: CDR1 SEHNR, CDR2 FQNEAQ (reference sequence). The CDR3 is 16 amino acids. This CDR3 reads CASSLGTGQGLSPQHF. The CDR3 DNA sequence: TGTGCCAGCAGCTTAGGTACGGGGCAGGGCCTTTCCCCCCAGCATTTT.